This T cell receptor beta chain derives from a study of T cell repertoires in ileal Crohn's disease. The wider study: About half of patients got postoperative therapy: roughly 12 thiopurines, around 18 anti-TNF.

The assay was immunoSEQ multiplex PCR, and TCRdb's table has in-frame clones only and misses some. The sample includes approximately 17,000 clones, approximately 82% seen only once; the top ten take 10%. The CDR3 spans 15 residues. CDR1 LGHNA and CDR2 YNFKEQ come from the germline V gene. Between the trimmed V and J ends, which lost 1 base and 0 bases, there was a span of 9 bases. Points from the study as a whole: Active smokers at surgery had more clonal expansions than non-smokers. Every patient over 26.8% clonality showed endoscopic recurrence. Compared with CD4 T cells, sorted CD8 cells carried more expanded clones.

With regard to this clone: Antigen specificity is unknown.

Specimen: ileal tissue. This TCR was recovered from an adult with Crohn's disease. J is TRBJ2-5 and V is TRBV4-2; no reliable D call. The CDR3 loop reads CASSQAGRHQETQYF. The DNA of the CDR3 is TGTGCCAGCAGCCAAGCTGGCCGCCACCAAGAGACCCAGTACTTC.